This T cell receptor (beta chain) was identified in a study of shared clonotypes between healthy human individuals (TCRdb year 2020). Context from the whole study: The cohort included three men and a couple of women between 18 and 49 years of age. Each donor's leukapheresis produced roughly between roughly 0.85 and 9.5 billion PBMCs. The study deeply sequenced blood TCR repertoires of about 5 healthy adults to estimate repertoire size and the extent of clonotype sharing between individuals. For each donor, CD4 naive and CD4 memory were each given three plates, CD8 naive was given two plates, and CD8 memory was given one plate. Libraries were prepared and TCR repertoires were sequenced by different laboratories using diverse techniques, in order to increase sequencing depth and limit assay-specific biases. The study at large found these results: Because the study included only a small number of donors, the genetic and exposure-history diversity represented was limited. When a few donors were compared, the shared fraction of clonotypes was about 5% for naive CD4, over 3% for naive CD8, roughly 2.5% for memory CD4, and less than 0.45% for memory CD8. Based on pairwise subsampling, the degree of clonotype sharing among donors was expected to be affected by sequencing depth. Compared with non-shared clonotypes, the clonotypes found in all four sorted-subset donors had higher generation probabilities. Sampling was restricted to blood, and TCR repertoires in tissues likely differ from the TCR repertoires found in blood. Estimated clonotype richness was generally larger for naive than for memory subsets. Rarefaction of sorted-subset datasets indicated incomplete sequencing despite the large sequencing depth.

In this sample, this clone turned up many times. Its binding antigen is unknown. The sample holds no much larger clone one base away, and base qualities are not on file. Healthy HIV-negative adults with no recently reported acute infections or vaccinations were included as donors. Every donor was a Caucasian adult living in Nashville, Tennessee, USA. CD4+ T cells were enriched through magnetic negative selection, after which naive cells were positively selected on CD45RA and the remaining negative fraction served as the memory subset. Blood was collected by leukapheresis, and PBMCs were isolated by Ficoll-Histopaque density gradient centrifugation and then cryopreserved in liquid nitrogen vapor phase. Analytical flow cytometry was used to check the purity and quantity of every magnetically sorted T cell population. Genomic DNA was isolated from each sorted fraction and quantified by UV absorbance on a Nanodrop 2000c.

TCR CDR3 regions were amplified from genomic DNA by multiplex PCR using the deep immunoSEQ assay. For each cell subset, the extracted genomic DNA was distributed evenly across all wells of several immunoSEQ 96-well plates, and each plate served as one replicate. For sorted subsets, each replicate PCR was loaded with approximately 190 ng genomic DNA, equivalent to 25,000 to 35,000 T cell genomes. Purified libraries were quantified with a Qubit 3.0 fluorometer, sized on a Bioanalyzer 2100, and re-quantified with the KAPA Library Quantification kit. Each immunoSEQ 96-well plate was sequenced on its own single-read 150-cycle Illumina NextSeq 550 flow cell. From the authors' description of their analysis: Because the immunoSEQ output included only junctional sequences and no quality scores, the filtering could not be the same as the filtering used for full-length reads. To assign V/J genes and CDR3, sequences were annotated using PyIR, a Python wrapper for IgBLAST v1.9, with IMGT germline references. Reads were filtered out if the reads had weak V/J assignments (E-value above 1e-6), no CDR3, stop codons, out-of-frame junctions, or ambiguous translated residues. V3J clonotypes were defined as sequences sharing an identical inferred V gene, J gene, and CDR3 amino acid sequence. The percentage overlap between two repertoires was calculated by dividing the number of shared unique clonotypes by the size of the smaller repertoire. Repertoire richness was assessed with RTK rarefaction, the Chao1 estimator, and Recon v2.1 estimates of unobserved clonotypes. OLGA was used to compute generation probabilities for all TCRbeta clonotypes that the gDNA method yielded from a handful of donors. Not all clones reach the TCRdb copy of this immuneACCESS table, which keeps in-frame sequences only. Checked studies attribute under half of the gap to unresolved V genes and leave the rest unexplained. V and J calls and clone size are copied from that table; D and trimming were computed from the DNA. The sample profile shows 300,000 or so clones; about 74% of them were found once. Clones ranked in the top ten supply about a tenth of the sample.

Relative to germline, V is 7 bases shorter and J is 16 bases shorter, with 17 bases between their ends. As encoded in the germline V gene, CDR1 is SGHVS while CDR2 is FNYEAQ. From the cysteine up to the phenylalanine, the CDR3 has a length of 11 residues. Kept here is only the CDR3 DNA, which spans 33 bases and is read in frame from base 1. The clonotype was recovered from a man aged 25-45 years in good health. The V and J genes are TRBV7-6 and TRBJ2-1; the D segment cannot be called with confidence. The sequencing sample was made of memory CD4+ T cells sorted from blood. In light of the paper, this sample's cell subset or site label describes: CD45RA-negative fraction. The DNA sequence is TGTGCCAGCACCGTGGGCCCCGTGTCTTTCTTC. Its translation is CASTVGPVSFF.